The T cell receptor beta chain under discussion was sequenced for a study of OX40 agonist ivuxolimab in advanced cancers. Across the whole study: Under the entry rules, prior anti-PD-1, anti-PD-L1 or anti-CTLA-4 therapy was allowed, and 35% to 40% had some.

Only in-frame clones appear in the TCRdb table, and some are missing; sequencing was by immunoSEQ multiplex PCR. Found here are about 65,000 clones, about 91% of them singletons; the top ten hold about 1.8%. The V gene lost 1 base and the J gene lost 6 bases, with 15 bases spanning the gap. In germline, CDR1 is SGHVS, CDR2 FNYEAQ. The length of the CDR3 is 16 residues. The origin of this receptor is an adult with an advanced solid tumor such as melanoma, head and neck, liver or kidney cancer. The sequenced sample was CD4+ or CD8+ T cells sorted from blood, obtained in a trial of the OX40 agonist ivuxolimab. The genes are TRBV7-6 and TRBJ2-2; no clear D. DNA of the CDR3: TGTGCCAGCAGCTTAGTGCCCAATTCAGCCCCCGGGGAGCTGTTTTTT. This gives the protein CASSLVPNSAPGELFF.